What follows are 12 T cell receptor beta chains derived from one specimen sequenced in a study of human T cells and chemical hapten exposure (TCRdb year 2021). To prepare the library, RACE was applied. The sequencer listed for this sample is NextSeq 500. Starting from the raw public reads, TCRdb applied fastp trimming at Q25, assembled clones with MiXCR and retained in-frame beta chains. Here each entry gathers all rows of one CDR3 protein and keeps the most common genes and DNA. The table for this sample lists nearly 85,000 distinct CDR3 sequences; around 10% of them were counted only once. The top ten hold 1.5% to 2% of the sample. Interpreted using the paper, the time point label stands for: patch test 2, 6 weeks after DPC sensitization. In light of the paper, this sample's treatment or condition label describes: therapeutic diphenylcyclopropenone sensitization with weekly scalp DPC. The sample here was whole blood, taken in connection with sensitization to the hapten diphenylcyclopropenone (DPC). The receptors here all came from a man younger than 35 with alopecia areata. Some clones in this sample may be carry-over from other donors' samples.

This clonotype came up a few times. The genes are TRBV27 and TRBJ2-7; 7 bases are shared with TRBD1. V lost 7 bases and J lost 6; bases outside the gene matches: 6. CDR1 and CDR2 from the germline V gene are MNHEY and SMNVEV (reference sequence). The CDR3 spans 12 residues. In DNA, the CDR3 is TGTGCCAGCAAACAGGGGAAGGGCGAGCAGTACTTC. This translates into CASKQGKGEQYF.

This clonotype was observed a few times. The chain carries TRBV2 and TRBJ2-1, with TRBD2 as a possible D gene (5 bases). V lost 6 bases and J 8 bases, leaving 23 bases between the germline ends. This CDR3 comprises 16 residues. Germline loops: CDR1 SNHLY, CDR2 FYNNEI. The CDR3 coding sequence is TGTGCCAGCAGACCCGACCTAAGAGGGTATAGTCATGAGCAGTTCTTC. Amino acids: CASRPDLRGYSHEQFF.

The chain carries TRBV3-1 and TRBJ1-2; unclear D gene. Germline values: CDR1 LGHDT, CDR2 YNNKEL (reference sequence). Between the trimmed V and J ends, which lost 1 base and 3 bases, there was a span of 12 bases. CDR3 length equals 15 residues. The CDR3 protein is CASSQGPLIYYGYTF. In nucleotides, the CDR3 is TGTGCCAGCAGCCAAGGGCCGTTAATTTACTATGGCTACACCTTC.

This clonotype was recorded at least ten times. This CDR3 is CASSLAGTLWSPLHF. CDR3 DNA: TGTGCCAGCAGCTTAGCCGGAACCCTATGGTCACCCCTCCACTTT. The gene calls are TRBV7-2 and TRBJ1-6, with D hard to call. This CDR3 has 15 residues. Trimming left V 0 bases short and J 10 bases short, with 13 bases between. Germline V gene sequence: CDR1 SGHTA, CDR2 FQGNSA.

This clonotype has a count of ten or more. Sequence at one end of the junction differs from germline and may be a read error. This CDR3 is CASSYSSHTNAEAFF. As DNA, the CDR3 is TGTGCCAGCAGTTACTCGTCACATACGAACGCTGAAGCTTTCTTT. This chain links TRBV6-6 with TRBJ1-1; D is uncertain. Germline V gene lookup returns CDR1 MNHNY and CDR2 SVGAGI (reference sequence). This CDR3 contains 15 residues.

V is TRBV25-1 and J is TRBJ2-7; D not certain. This CDR3 comprises 15 residues. The V end was cut by 1 base, the J end by 5 bases, with 15 bases between. From germline, CDR1 is MGHDK and CDR2 SYGVNS. Here the CDR3 reads CASSELLGSLNEQYF. CDR3 sequence (DNA): TGTGCCAGCAGTGAATTATTAGGTTCTCTCAACGAGCAGTACTTC.

This clonotype was seen only a few times. V and J are TRBV7-9 and TRBJ1-1; a weak D match, TRBD1 (6 bases). Trimming pared 4 bases from V and 4 bases from J, leaving 16 bases between. CDR3 size: 15 residues. The germline CDR1 and CDR2 sequences are SEHNR and FQNEAQ (reference sequence). In DNA, the CDR3 is TGTGCCAGCAGCTCACTGACAGGAGGGCTCACTGAAGCTTTCTTT. Its translation is CASSSLTGGLTEAFF.

This rearrangement joins TRBV10-3 to TRBJ1-2; TRBD1 aligns across 7 bases. The CDR3 has 15 amino acids. V gave up 4 bases and J gave up 0 bases; unmatched junction bases: 5. The germline V gene encodes CDR1 ENHRY and CDR2 SYGVKD. The CDR3 spells CAISGGQLANYGYTF. DNA for the CDR3: TGTGCCATCAGTGGGGGACAGTTAGCTAACTATGGCTACACCTTC.

V gene TRBV12-3 or TRBV12-4 combines with J gene TRBJ1-2; a possible D gene is TRBD1 (5 bases). This CDR3 has 14 amino acids. V was trimmed by 5 bases and J by 3 bases, leaving 13 bases between them. The CDR3 sequence: CASSVGTGHYGYTF. As DNA, the CDR3 is TGTGCCAGCAGTGTGGGGACGGGGCACTATGGCTACACCTTC.

This clonotype was counted ten times or more. The J gene is TRBJ1-5, the V gene TRBV15; D uncertain. V lost 5 bases and J lost 6, with 8 bases in between. The CDR3 loop spans 12 amino acids. The germline CDR1 and CDR2 sequences are LNHNV and YYDKDF (reference sequence). CDR3 in amino acids: CATSAPGQPQHF. DNA of the CDR3: TGTGCCACCAGCGCCCCCGGTCAGCCCCAGCATTTT.

This clonotype has just a few counts. This chain uses TRBV12-3 or TRBV12-4 with TRBJ1-1; TRBD1 matches 7 bases. J lost 4 bases, V lost 0 bases, and 5 bases had no gene match. CDR3 size: 15 residues. CDR3 protein: CASSLAQGEGTEAFF. CDR3 DNA: TGTGCCAGCAGTTTAGCGCAGGGGGAGGGCACTGAAGCTTTCTTT.

The rearrangement uses TRBV6-1 and TRBJ2-3; D may be TRBD2 (5 bases). V was trimmed by 6 bases and J by 0 bases, leaving 13 bases between them. Germline CDR1 and CDR2: MNHNS and SASEGT. CDR3 length: 15 amino acids. As DNA, the CDR3 is TGTGCCAGCAGCGTTTGGGAGTCTAGCACAGATACGCAGTATTTT. Amino acid sequence: CASSVWESSTDTQYF.